The rows below give T cell receptor beta chains drawn from one sample of a study of T cell repertoires in cytomegalovirus infection. TCRdb independently ran MiXCR on the reads; one entry per CDR3 protein. The data contain about 740,000 distinct CDR3 sequences, about a third of them singletons. The sequencing input was PBMCs. The receptors stem from a human donor in good health (CMV status not recorded). Some clones in this sample may be carry-over from other donors' samples. The CDR3 runs from the conserved cysteine through the conserved F or W. The D gene is left open where the match is weak. Clone size appears in some rows only: once, few, many, or a class for an expanded clone.

d_call	j_call	clone_size	v_call	cdr3_aa	cdr3_nt
-	TRBJ1-1	-	TRBV5-6	CASSLGRTVEAFF	TGTGCCAGCAGCTTGGGTCGGACCGTTGAAGCTTTCTTT
-	TRBJ2-7	-	TRBV28	CASSNRDYEQYF	TGTGCCAGCAGTAACAGGGACTACGAGCAGTACTTC
TRBD1	TRBJ1-2	-	TRBV28	CASSANRGPRGYTF	TGTGCCAGCAGTGCTAACAGGGGCCCAAGAGGCTACACCTTC
-	TRBJ1-2	few	TRBV28	CASSHRGAGPNYGYTF	TGTGCCAGCAGCCATCGGGGGGCGGGGCCTAACTATGGCTACACCTTC
TRBD2	TRBJ2-1	few	TRBV7-2	CASKKAGGPYNEQFF	TGTGCCAGCAAGAAGGCGGGGGGTCCTTACAATGAGCAGTTCTTC
-	TRBJ2-2	-	TRBV7-2	CASSQLVGELFF	TGTGCCAGCAGCCAACTCGTCGGGGAGCTGTTTTTT
TRBD1	TRBJ1-6	few	TRBV7-9	CASSEAVGQGYSPLHF	TGTGCCAGCAGCGAGGCCGTCGGACAGGGCTACTCACCCCTCCACTTT
-	TRBJ1-1	many	TRBV4-2	CASSQDRSSNTEAFF	TGTGCCAGCAGCCAAGACCGTTCCTCGAACACTGAAGCTTTCTTT
TRBD1	TRBJ2-7	-	TRBV20-1	CSASDRVPYEQYF	TGCAGTGCCTCTGACAGGGTCCCCTACGAGCAGTACTTC
-	TRBJ1-2	-	TRBV30	CAWKLTYGYTF	TGTGCCTGGAAACTGACCTATGGCTACACCTTC
TRBD2	TRBJ2-5	-	TRBV9	CASSGAGGQETQYF	TGTGCCAGCAGCGGAGCGGGGGGGCAGGAGACCCAGTACTTC
TRBD2	TRBJ2-1	-	TRBV6-8	CASSPRTSREQFF	TGTGCCAGCAGTCCCCGGACTAGTCGTGAGCAGTTCTTC
TRBD2	TRBJ2-3	few	TRBV7-2	CASSTVAGDTDTQYF	TGTGCCAGCAGCACCGTAGCGGGAGACACAGATACGCAGTATTTT
TRBD2	TRBJ2-7	-	TRBV7-6	CASSWFSGEPYEQYF	TGTGCCAGCAGCTGGTTTAGCGGGGAGCCCTACGAGCAGTACTTC
TRBD1	TRBJ1-5	few	TRBV19	CASSIDPEGANQPQHF	TGTGCCAGTAGTATAGATCCAGAGGGGGCAAATCAGCCCCAGCATTTT
-	TRBJ2-5	few	TRBV6-1	CASSPTRTETQYF	TGTGCCAGCAGTCCGACTAGAACCGAGACCCAGTACTTC
TRBD2	TRBJ2-1	few	TRBV7-6	CASSRGLAGGFDEQFF	TGTGCCAGCAGCCGAGGACTAGCGGGGGGTTTCGATGAGCAGTTCTTC
TRBD1	TRBJ1-2	few	TRBV20-1	CSAKTGGNWGGYTF	TGCAGTGCTAAGACAGGGGGCAATTGGGGTGGCTACACCTTC
TRBD1	TRBJ2-1	-	TRBV28	CASSPTGGNRNEQFF	TGTGCCAGCAGCCCGACAGGGGGTAATAGGAATGAGCAGTTCTTC
-	TRBJ1-2	-	TRBV28	CASTVRRDNGYTF	TGTGCCAGCACCGTGAGGAGGGACAATGGCTACACCTTC
-	TRBJ1-1	-	TRBV15	CATSRDTHTEAFF	TGTGCCACCAGCAGGGACACACACACTGAAGCTTTCTTT
-	TRBJ1-5	few	TRBV11-2	CASSLAPGGPQHF	TGTGCCAGCAGCTTAGCCCCGGGGGGACCCCAGCATTTT
-	TRBJ2-7	few	TRBV25-1	CASSAGSTTEQYF	TGTGCCAGCAGTGCCGGGTCAACAACCGAGCAGTACTTC